These 13 T cell receptor beta chains came from one sample sequenced in a study of shared clonotypes between healthy human individuals. TCRdb keeps only in-frame clones here, not all; method: immunoSEQ multiplex PCR. The sample holds approximately 2.4 million clones; approximately 95% are singletons and the top ten take 0.1% to 0.15%. The source material was naive CD4+ T cells sorted from blood. This sample's subset: CD45RA+ positively selected. The receptors were gathered from a man between 18 and 29 years old in good health.

V usage is TRBV6-5 and J usage is TRBJ2-1, with D perhaps TRBD1 or TRBD2 (5 bases each). The V gene's germline CDR1 is MNHEY and CDR2 SVGAGI. V shed 0 bases and J shed 3 bases, with 9 bases lying between them. The CDR3 has 15 amino acids. This chain's CDR3 is CASSYSEGRYNEQFF. DNA for the CDR3: TGTGCCAGCAGTTACTCAGAGGGGCGCTACAATGAGCAGTTCTTC.

The CDR3 region has the DNA TGCGCCAGCAGCCAAAGCGGATCAGGTCCCCTCCACTTT. Encoded protein: CASSQSGSGPLHF. V and J are TRBV4-3 and TRBJ1-6; D call uncertain. CDR1 and CDR2 from the germline V gene are LGHNA and YSLEER. V lost 2 bases and J 13 bases, leaving 12 bases between the germline ends. The CDR3 loop spans 13 amino acids.

The rearrangement links TRBV18 to TRBJ2-7; no clear D gene. The ends were cut back, 4 bases at V and 6 bases at J, with 16 bases in the middle. Germline CDR1 and CDR2: KGHSH and LQKENI. This CDR3 spans 14 amino acids. Here the CDR3 reads CASSRLEWYVEQYF. In DNA, the CDR3 is TGTGCCAGCTCACGTCTGGAATGGTACGTCGAGCAGTACTTC.

The gene calls are TRBV9 and TRBJ2-3, with a weak D call TRBD2 (6 bases). The CDR3 sequence is 14 residues long. Per the germline V gene, CDR1 is SGDLS and CDR2 is YYNGEE. Trimming left V 4 bases short and J 6 bases short, with 15 bases between. The CDR3 DNA reads TGTGCCAGCAGCCTAGAGACTAGGGAGGATACGCAGTATTTT. Encoded protein: CASSLETREDTQYF.

The gene calls are TRBV7-9 and TRBJ1-1, with 9 positions matching TRBD1. Germline CDR1 reads SEHNR; CDR2 reads FQNEAQ (reference sequence). The CDR3 is made up of 13 amino acids. V was clipped by 5 bases and J by 5 bases; unmatched bases: 3. In DNA form, the CDR3 reads TGTGCCAGCAGCCCCGGGACAGGGACTGAAGCTTTCTTT. This codes for CASSPGTGTEAFF.

The chain is built from TRBV5-6 and TRBJ2-1; 9 bases agree with TRBD1. Germline V lookup: CDR1 SGHDT, CDR2 YYEEEE. This CDR3 spans 16 amino acids. V trimming: 4 bases; J trimming: 2 bases; junction bases outside the gene matches: 7. The CDR3 is CASSMDRGVTYNEQFF. As DNA, the CDR3 is TGTGCCAGCAGCATGGACAGGGGAGTAACCTACAATGAGCAGTTCTTC.

The chain links TRBV6-6 to TRBJ1-1; D perhaps matches TRBD1 (5 bases). Trimming removed 4 bases from V and 1 base from J, with 10 bases in between. This CDR3 is built from 14 residues. Per the germline V gene, CDR1 is MNHNY and CDR2 is SVGAGI (reference sequence). CDR3 sequence reads: CASSLSGSNTEAFF. The CDR3 bases are TGTGCCAGCAGTTTATCAGGGTCGAACACTGAAGCTTTCTTT.

The chain couples TRBV11-2 to TRBJ1-4; D remains ambiguous. This CDR3 has 11 amino acids. Trimming pared 6 bases from V and 10 bases from J, leaving 9 bases between. Per the germline V gene, CDR1 is SGHAT and CDR2 is FQNNGV. The CDR3 coding sequence is TGTGCCAGCAGGGCTGCGGGAAAACTGTTTTTT. It is translated as CASRAAGKLFF.

J is TRBJ2-7 and V is TRBV4-1, with 7 positions matching TRBD2. V lost 4 bases to trimming and J lost 2 bases; unmatched junction nucleotides: 2. This CDR3 comprises 13 residues. In germline, CDR1 is MGHRA, CDR2 YSYEKL. This CDR3 is CASSRGLAYEQYF. CDR3 DNA: TGCGCCAGCAGCCGAGGACTAGCCTACGAGCAGTACTTC.

This chain uses TRBV6-5 with TRBJ2-5, with a possible D match to TRBD2 (6 bases). The closer fit of TRBJ2-7 to the DNA end suggests the J call may be wrong. Germline assignment: CDR1 MNHEY and CDR2 SVGAGI. This CDR3 contains 14 residues. The CDR3 is CASSGRIAPYEQYF. The CDR3 DNA reads as TGTGCCAGCAGTGGGAGGATAGCTCCCTACGAGCAGTACTTC.

The genes are TRBV30 and TRBJ2-5; 10 nucleotides line up with TRBD2. From germline, CDR1 is GTSNPN and CDR2 SVGIG (reference sequence). The junction had 3 bases not matched to a gene; V was cut back by 1 base and J by 4 bases. This CDR3 contains 14 residues. The DNA for the CDR3 is TGTGCCTGGAGTGATCTAGCGGGAGTAGAGACCCAGTACTTC. Its protein product is CAWSDLAGVETQYF.

This rearrangement joins TRBV4-1 to TRBJ2-5; 7 nucleotides align to TRBD2. V lost 1 base and J lost 5; bases outside the gene matches: 7. The CDR3 extends over 15 amino acids. Germline values: CDR1 MGHRA, CDR2 YSYEKL. In nucleotides, the CDR3 is TGCGCCAGCAGCCAAGCCGGGACTATTGTCGAGACCCAGTACTTC. Its protein product is CASSQAGTIVETQYF.

This clone was seen once. The CDR3 protein is CASGTGTGLEKLFF. The CDR3 DNA sequence: TGTGCCAGCGGCACCGGGACAGGGCTTGAAAAACTGTTTTTT. J is TRBJ1-4 and V is TRBV6-1, with 9 bases aligning to TRBD1. Germline V lookup: CDR1 MNHNS, CDR2 SASEGT. CDR3 size: 14 residues. After removal of 8 bases from V and 7 bases from J, the junction contained 8 bases not matched to a gene.